These 25 T cell receptor beta chains were sequenced from one sample in a study of T cell repertoires in cytomegalovirus infection. MiXCR was run by TCRdb on the reads, yielding one entry per CDR3 protein. In the table there are roughly 860,000 distinct CDR3 sequences, over 25% of which are singletons. Their target antigens are unknown. Sample: cultured CD8+ T cells from PBMCs, taken from culture after CMV antigen stimulation. The source is a human donor in good health (CMV status not recorded). Some clones in this sample may be carry-over from other donors' samples.

With regard to this clonotype: This could be a read error, since a much larger clone is one nucleotide away. The chain links TRBV7-6 to TRBJ2-1, with 8 bases matching TRBD1. Germline assignment: CDR1 SGHVS and CDR2 FNYEAQ. The V gene end was trimmed by 4 bases and the J gene end by 0 bases; junction bases not matched to a gene: 2. The CDR3 is made up of 15 amino acids. CDR3 sequence (DNA): TGTGCCAGCAGCTCGGGACAGGTCTCCTACAATGAGCAGTTCTTC. This gives the protein CASSSGQVSYNEQFF.

This chain joins TRBV6-5 and TRBJ2-7; 10 bases match TRBD1. The CDR3 totals 14 residues. V lost 6 bases, J lost 5 bases, and 7 bases stayed unmatched. Germline loops: CDR1 MNHEY, CDR2 SVGAGI. This CDR3 is CASRNNDRGHEQYV. The DNA of the CDR3 is TGTGCCAGCAGAAATAACGACAGGGGGCACGAGCAGTACGTC.

V gene TRBV19 combines with J gene TRBJ1-4; 9 nucleotides line up with TRBD1. The germline CDR1 and CDR2 sequences are LNHDA and SQIVND (reference sequence). V was pared by 5 bases and J by 8 bases, with 12 bases of the junction left unmatched. The CDR3 length is 16 residues. The CDR3 is CASSHLGQGRVEKLFF. The CDR3 coding sequence is TGTGCCAGTAGTCACTTGGGACAGGGCAGAGTGGAAAAACTGTTTTTT. Complete variable domain (other parts from reference TRBV19 and TRBJ1-4): DGGITQSPKYLFRKEGQNVTLSCEQNLNHDAMYWYRQDPGQGLRLIYYSQIVNDFQKGDIAEGYSVSREKKESFPLTVTSAQKNPTAFYLCASSHLGQGRVEKLFFGSGTQLSVL.

V gene TRBV19 combines with J gene TRBJ2-1, with 10 bases matching TRBD1. In germline, CDR1 is LNHDA, CDR2 SQIVND (reference sequence). V lost 3 bases and J lost 6; bases outside the gene matches: 17. The CDR3 is 19 residues long. This CDR3 reads CASSISLYAGTGEGNEQFF. Written as DNA, the CDR3 is TGTGCCAGTAGTATTTCTCTTTATGCCGGGACAGGGGAGGGCAATGAGCAGTTCTTC.

This clonotype has at least ten counts. V usage is TRBV12-3 or TRBV12-4 and J usage is TRBJ1-1; D is ambiguous. Trimming left V 3 bases short and J 1 base short, with 15 bases between. The CDR3 loop spans 16 amino acids. The CDR3 reads CASSFVAAGENTEAFF. The CDR3 region has the DNA TGTGCCAGCAGTTTTGTTGCGGCAGGCGAGAACACTGAAGCTTTCTTT.

This clonotype came up a few times. The chain is built from TRBV27 and TRBJ1-1, with D maybe TRBD1 (5 bases). V dropped 8 bases and J dropped 6 bases, with 19 bases sitting between them. Looked up from germline, CDR1 is MNHEY and CDR2 is SMNVEV (reference sequence). The length of the CDR3 is 14 residues. The CDR3 here is CASRPLGVRPEAFF. The CDR3 region has the DNA TGTGCCAGCCGGCCATTAGGGGTAAGACCTGAAGCTTTCTTT.

This chain uses TRBV23-1 with TRBJ2-1; D possibly corresponds to TRBD2 (6 bases). TRBV23-1 is filed as an ORF, its function uncertain. The germline V and J ends were trimmed by 7 bases and 3 bases, with 19 bases remaining between them. The length of the CDR3 is 16 residues. CDR3 in amino acids: CASTRRGELGYNEQFF. For the CDR3, the DNA is TGCGCCAGCACTCGCCGCGGGGAGCTTGGCTACAATGAGCAGTTCTTC.

The rearrangement joins TRBV4-1 to TRBJ1-1; D call uncertain. CDR1 and CDR2 from the germline V gene are MGHRA and YSYEKL. Trimming removed 2 bases from V and 1 base from J, with 5 bases in between. The CDR3 loop spans 13 amino acids. In nucleotides, the CDR3 is TGCGCCAGCAGCCAACACTCGAACACTGAAGCTTTCTTT. Protein: CASSQHSNTEAFF.

The chain uses TRBV7-9 and TRBJ2-3; D is unclear. Trimming shortened V by 4 bases and J by 3 bases, and 17 bases separated the two germline ends. The germline V gene encodes CDR1 SEHNR and CDR2 FQNEAQ (reference sequence). This CDR3 has 16 residues. Written as DNA, the CDR3 is TGTGCCAGCAGCTCGGTTATAACGGATTTTACAGATACGCAGTATTTT. Translating it yields CASSSVITDFTDTQYF.

This clonotype has a handful of counts. The rearrangement links TRBV14 to TRBJ1-2; D unresolved. V gave up 1 base and J gave up 4 bases, with 10 bases separating them. CDR3 size: 14 residues. Germline assignment: CDR1 SGHDN and CDR2 FVKESK. In nucleotides, the CDR3 is TGTGCCAGCAGCCAAGTAAAGGGCCCCTATGGCTACACCTTC. Protein product: CASSQVKGPYGYTF.

The chain has TRBV9 and TRBJ1-3; D not resolved. The CDR3 consists of 15 residues. Germline lookup yields CDR1 SGDLS and CDR2 YYNGEE. The V end lost 0 bases, the J end lost 0 bases, and 7 bases lay between the germline ends. Here the CDR3 DNA reads TGTGCCAGCAGCGTAGCGGGTAACTCTGGAAACACCATATATTTT. Amino acids: CASSVAGNSGNTIYF.

Of note for this clonotype: At one boundary the junction diverges from the germline segment, which might be a read error. The chain employs TRBV7-2 and TRBJ2-5; 7 bases agree with TRBD2. This CDR3 has 16 residues. Germline lookup yields CDR1 SGHTA and CDR2 FQGNSA. CDR3 sequence (DNA): TGTGCCAGCAGCTCAACAAGCGGGGCCCCACAAGAGACCCAGCACTTC. Translated, it gives CASSSTSGAPQETQHF.

The chain links TRBV27 to TRBJ2-2, with 7 bases that match TRBD1. V lost 5 bases to trimming and J lost 4 bases; unmatched junction nucleotides: 13. The CDR3 is 17 amino acids. Per germline, CDR1 MNHEY and CDR2 SMNVEV (reference sequence). The CDR3 sequence is CASSTSRTGEGTGELFF. Written as DNA, the CDR3 is TGTGCCAGCAGTACGAGCCGAACAGGGGAAGGCACCGGGGAGCTGTTTTTT.

The CDR3 coding sequence is TGTGCCAGCCCATCCATTCAGGGAGAGACCCAGTACTTC. Protein sequence: CASPSIQGETQYF. The chain carries TRBV6-2 or TRBV6-3 and TRBJ2-5; D might be TRBD1 (5 bases). Germline-derived CDR1 and CDR2 are MNHEY and SVGEGT. This CDR3 is built from 13 residues. Trimming pared 8 bases from V and 4 bases from J, leaving 14 bases between.

There are a few counts of this clonotype. The genes are TRBV4-2 and TRBJ1-5; weak D call: TRBD1 (6 bases). CDR3 length equals 16 residues. V lost 3 bases, J lost 2 bases, and 14 bases lay in between. The germline CDR1 and CDR2 sequences are LGHNA and YNFKEQ. CDR3 nucleotide sequence: TGTGCCAGCAGCCATTTGAACAGGGAGGGCAATCAGCCCCAGCATTTT. Protein sequence: CASSHLNREGNQPQHF.

This clonotype was seen a handful of times. V and J are TRBV27 and TRBJ1-2; 7 bases fit TRBD1. CDR3 size: 16 residues. Per the germline V gene, CDR1 is MNHEY and CDR2 is SMNVEV (reference sequence). Germline trimming cut 0 bases from V and 6 bases from J; bases unmatched to any gene: 10. CDR3 protein: CASSLSAAKGADGYTF. For the CDR3, the DNA is TGTGCCAGCAGTTTATCCGCTGCGAAGGGGGCGGATGGCTACACCTTC.

The chain links TRBV4-2 to TRBJ2-7, with D perhaps matching TRBD1 (5 bases). CDR1 is LGHNA and CDR2 is YNFKEQ in the germline V gene. The CDR3 totals 16 residues. V lost 0 bases and J 3 bases, leaving 15 bases between the germline ends. This chain's CDR3 is CASSQEGQPRDYEQYF. In DNA, the CDR3 is TGTGCCAGCAGCCAAGAAGGGCAGCCCAGGGACTACGAGCAGTACTTC.

This clonotype was recorded many times. The genes are TRBV7-8 and TRBJ2-2; D is unclear. Trimming shortened V by 8 bases and J by 2 bases, and 6 bases separated the two germline ends. CDR3 length: 12 amino acids. The V gene's germline CDR1 is SGHVS and CDR2 FQNEAQ. DNA of the CDR3: TGTGCCAGCTTGAGTAACACCGGGGAGCTGTTTTTT. Its protein product is CASLSNTGELFF.

The rearrangement links TRBV28 to TRBJ2-2, with D unclear. The V end lost 5 bases, the J end lost 5 bases, and 15 bases lay between the germline ends. Germline CDR1 MDHEN, CDR2 SYDVKM. The CDR3 has 15 residues. DNA for the CDR3: TGTGCCAGCAGTCTCCGGGTCGCGAGGACCGGGGAGCTGTTTTTT. This encodes CASSLRVARTGELFF. The full variable domain, completed using reference TRBV28 and TRBJ2-2, is DVKVTQSSRYLVKRTGEKVFLECVQDMDHENMFWYRQDPGLGLRLIYFSYDVKMKEKGDIPEGYSVSREKKERFSLILESASTNQTSMYLCASSLRVARTGELFFGEGSRLTVL.

V usage is TRBV7-6 and J usage is TRBJ2-1, with 9 positions matching TRBD2. Germline V gene sequence: CDR1 SGHVS, CDR2 FNYEAQ. The junction had 7 bases not matched to a gene; V was cut back by 0 bases and J by 7 bases. The CDR3 length is 16 residues. Here the CDR3 DNA reads TGTGCCAGCAGCTTAGCGGCGGGGGGGATCTGGAATGAGCAGTTCTTC. This translates into CASSLAAGGIWNEQFF.

A few counts support this clonotype. The gene calls are TRBV4-1 and TRBJ1-5, with unresolved D. The CDR3 sequence is 19 residues long. Trimming cost V 0 bases and J 3 bases, with 21 bases left between them. CDR1 is MGHRA, CDR2 YSYEKL, per germline. The CDR3: CASSQEGSWTDPSNQPQHF. DNA of the CDR3: TGCGCCAGCAGCCAAGAAGGGTCTTGGACGGACCCTTCCAATCAGCCCCAGCATTTT.

This clonotype was counted at least ten times. The rearrangement links TRBV7-9 to TRBJ2-5; 8 nucleotides line up with TRBD1. CDR1 and CDR2 from the germline V gene are SEHNR and FQNEAQ (reference sequence). This CDR3 spans 13 amino acids. Trimming took 4 bases from V and 5 from J; bases not matched to a gene: 3. The CDR3 sequence: CASSSRGQETQYF. The CDR3 nucleotides are TGTGCCAGCAGCTCCAGGGGGCAGGAGACCCAGTACTTC.

About this clonotype: Compared with germline, one end of the junction differs, possibly owing to a read error. V gene TRBV7-6 combines with J gene TRBJ1-3, with no clear D. This CDR3 is 14 amino acids long. In germline, CDR1 is SGHVS, CDR2 FNYEAQ. The CDR3, as DNA: TGTGCTAGCAGCTTCCCGTTCTCTGGAAACACCATATATTTT. It specifies CASSFPFSGNTIYF.

In this sample, this clonotype turned up a few times. This rearrangement joins TRBV25-1 to TRBJ1-4; weak D call: TRBD1 (6 bases). CDR3 length: 15 amino acids. Looked up from germline, CDR1 is MGHDK and CDR2 is SYGVNS. The V end lost 4 bases, the J end lost 14 bases, and 23 bases lay between the germline ends. CDR3 in DNA: TGTGCCAGCAGTGGCTACGGACAGAGTGGGGCCGGTCTGTTTTTT. Translated, it gives CASSGYGQSGAGLFF. The entire variable domain, with the rest obtained from reference TRBV25-1 and TRBJ1-4, is as follows: EADIYQTPRYLVIGTGKKITLECSQTMGHDKMYWYQQDPGMELHLIHYSYGVNSTEKGDLSSESTVSRIRTEHFPLTLESARPSHTSQYLCASSGYGQSGAGLFFGSGTQLSVL.

The gene calls are TRBV10-2 and TRBJ2-7, with D perhaps given as TRBD1 or TRBD2 (5 bases each). The CDR3 totals 15 residues. Germline assignment: CDR1 WSHSY and CDR2 SAAADI. V was clipped by 8 bases and J by 0 bases, with 17 bases between them. The CDR3 nucleotides read TGCGCCAGCGTCAATCCGGGACGGAACTCCTACGAGCAGTACTTC. Residues: CASVNPGRNSYEQYF.